The 13 T cell receptor beta chains given below trace back to one sample, sequenced in a study of blood T cell repertoires in COVID-19. Using immunoSEQ multiplex PCR, the repertoire was profiled, and TCRdb retains in-frame clones only, with some absent. The sample lists tens of thousands of clones; roughly 86% were seen once. Sequenced: peripheral blood. The receptors stem from a middle-aged man with active or convalescent COVID-19.

The chain employs TRBV29-1 and TRBJ2-7; possibly TRBD2 for D (5 bases). CDR1 is SQVTM, CDR2 ANQGSEA, per germline. Trimming took off 4 bases at V and 4 bases at J, with 14 bases between the two ends. The CDR3 loop spans 13 amino acids. The CDR3 region has the DNA TGCAGCGTTGTACTAGTGGTGAAGTACGAGCAGTACTTC. Its protein is CSVVLVVKYEQYF.

The chain carries TRBV12-3 or TRBV12-4 and TRBJ2-5, with D hard to call. The CDR3 totals 13 residues. V was clipped by 4 bases and J by 2 bases, with 8 bases between them. The CDR3 DNA follows: TGTGCCAGCAGTTCCCTATCGCAAGAGACCCAGTACTTC. Translating gives CASSSLSQETQYF.

In this sample, this clone turned up once. This rearrangement joins TRBV14 to TRBJ2-3, with a possible D match to TRBD2 (7 bases). The germline gives CDR1 SGHDN, CDR2 FVKESK. This CDR3 spans 15 amino acids. Trimming removed 5 bases from V and 5 bases from J, with 17 bases in between. CDR3 protein: CASSSWGGPGDTQYF. The CDR3 nucleotides read TGTGCCAGCAGCTCATGGGGGGGGCCCGGAGATACGCAGTATTTT.

This chain uses TRBV6-1 with TRBJ1-5; no firm D call. The V gene's germline CDR1 is MNHNS and CDR2 SASEGT. CDR3 length equals 13 residues. Trimming cost V 0 bases and J 9 bases, with 9 bases left between them. CDR3 coding DNA: TGTGCCAGCAGTGAAGCCCCTACTCGGCCCCAGCATTTT. Its translation is CASSEAPTRPQHF.

V gene TRBV2 combines with J gene TRBJ1-4; D not resolved. From germline, CDR1 is SNHLY and CDR2 FYNNEI. V was shortened by 6 bases and J by 1 base, with 6 bases between the two germline ends. This CDR3 has 13 residues. The CDR3 DNA reads TGTGCCAGCAGCCGGGGAACTAATGAAAAACTGTTTTTT. It specifies CASSRGTNEKLFF. Looking up the rest from reference TRBV2 and TRBJ1-4 gives the full variable domain: EPEVTQTPSHQVTQMGQEVILRCVPISNHLYFYWYRQILGQKVEFLVSFYNNEISEKSEIFDDQFSVERPDGSNFTLKIRSTKLEDSAMYFCASSRGTNEKLFFGSGTQLSVL.

The V and J genes are TRBV14 and TRBJ1-2, with TRBD1 identical over 9 bases. The V gene's germline CDR1 is SGHDN and CDR2 FVKESK. This CDR3 is built from 15 residues. V lost 0 bases, J lost 8 bases, and 7 bases stayed unmatched. Here the CDR3 DNA reads TGTGCCAGCAGCCAAGAGGGGGGACAGGGACAGGGCTACACCTTC. This sequence encodes CASSQEGGQGQGYTF.

This clone showed up just a few times. This rearrangement joins TRBV19 to TRBJ2-2, with 7 bases that match TRBD1. Germline CDR1 and CDR2: LNHDA and SQIVND (reference sequence). CDR3 length: 13 amino acids. V shed 5 bases, J shed 6 bases, and the junction held 3 bases outside the gene matches. In nucleotides, the CDR3 is TGTGCCAGTAGTTCCCAGGGGGCCGGGGAGCTGTTTTTT. This codes for CASSSQGAGELFF.

The chain is built from TRBV2 and TRBJ1-5; 7 bases are shared with TRBD1. V trimming: 2 bases; J trimming: 7 bases; junction bases outside the gene matches: 8. The germline V gene encodes CDR1 SNHLY and CDR2 FYNNEI. The CDR3 contains 15 residues. Here the CDR3 reads CASSELVGGGQPQHF. Written as DNA, the CDR3 is TGTGCCAGCAGTGAATTGGTAGGGGGCGGGCAGCCCCAGCATTTT.

V gene TRBV2 combines with J gene TRBJ2-3; D may be TRBD2 (6 bases). The CDR3 spans 12 residues. Trimming stripped 2 bases from V and 9 bases from J, with 9 bases between. Germline V gene sequence: CDR1 SNHLY, CDR2 FYNNEI. CDR3 residues: CASSERGLTQYF. The CDR3, as DNA: TGTGCCAGCAGTGAAAGGGGACTCACGCAGTATTTT.

V is TRBV7-2 and J is TRBJ2-7, with 8 bases fitting TRBD2. The CDR3 is 14 residues long. CDR1 SGHTA and CDR2 FQGNSA come from the germline V gene. Trimming took 5 bases from V and 4 from J; bases not matched to a gene: 7. CDR3 nucleotide sequence: TGTGCCAGCAGCCTCAGCGGGGGCTTTTACGAGCAGTACTTC. Encoded protein: CASSLSGGFYEQYF.

The chain carries TRBV10-1 and TRBJ2-7, with D perhaps matching TRBD2 (5 bases). V lost 2 bases and J lost 1, with 12 bases in between. The germline CDR1 and CDR2 sequences are WNHNN and SYGVQD (reference sequence). The CDR3 sequence is 15 residues long. CDR3 loop: CASSEGVARSYEQYF. The CDR3 DNA sequence: TGCGCCAGCAGTGAGGGGGTAGCGAGGTCCTACGAGCAGTACTTC.

The V gene is TRBV3-1 (or the pseudogene TRBV3-2), the J gene TRBJ1-2; 10 bases line up with TRBD1. The CDR3 is 16 residues long. Looked up from germline, CDR1 is LGHDT and CDR2 is YNNKEL (reference sequence). Unmatched junction bases numbered 7, after V lost 2 bases and J lost 4 bases. The DNA of the CDR3 is TGTGCCAGCAGCCAATCCGACAGGGGGCCTGGCTATGGCTACACCTTC. This sequence encodes CASSQSDRGPGYGYTF.

This clone turned up a few times. J is TRBJ2-7 and V is TRBV3-1 (or the pseudogene TRBV3-2), with 7 bases identical to TRBD1. Per germline, CDR1 LGHDT and CDR2 YNNKEL (reference sequence). This CDR3 spans 17 amino acids. V dropped 0 bases and J dropped 2; count of bases not matched to a gene: 10. The CDR3 sequence is CASSQDRYGQVTYEQYF. CDR3 nucleotides: TGTGCCAGCAGCCAAGATCGTTATGGACAGGTCACCTACGAGCAGTACTTC.